This T cell receptor (beta chain) was identified in a study of blood T cell repertoires in COVID-19. This clone was recorded a few times. Some clones are missing from TCRdb's copy, which holds only in-frame ones; the method was immunoSEQ multiplex PCR. Of 300,000 to 400,000 clones listed, 80% to 90% are singletons. Germline V CDR1 and CDR2: SQVTM, ANQGSEA. The V and J ends lost 6 bases and 4 bases respectively, with 18 bases between them. The length of the CDR3 is 14 residues. The sample taken for sequencing was PBMCs or T cells enriched from blood (not recorded which). The receptor was derived from a woman between 40 and 50 years old with acute COVID-19. The gene calls are TRBV29-1 and TRBJ1-2; tentatively, D is TRBD1 (6 bases). This CDR3 reads CSVYPDSFSYGYTF. CDR3 coding DNA: TGCAGCGTCTACCCGGACAGTTTTTCCTATGGCTACACCTTC. Based on the CDR3 plus reference TRBV29-1 and TRBJ1-2, the full variable domain is SAVISQKPSRDICQRGTSLTIQCQVDSQVTMMFWYRQQPGQSLTLIATANQGSEATYESGFVIDKFPISRPNLTFSTLTVSNMSPEDSSIYLCSVYPDSFSYGYTFGSGTRLTVV.